These 32 T cell receptor beta chains were sequenced from one sample in a study of cytotoxic CD8 clonotypes in ibrutinib-treated CLL. The data were produced by immunoSEQ multiplex PCR, yet TCRdb's version contains in-frame clones alone and is incomplete. Here the sample spans 73,000 or so clones, about 63% being singletons. The input for sequencing was PBMCs, taken after 12 months of ibrutinib treatment. These receptors came from a human donor with chronic lymphocytic leukemia.

The chain links TRBV29-1 to TRBJ2-1; 15 bases are shared with TRBD2. The CDR3 length is 14 residues. J lost 8 bases, V lost 4 bases, and 3 bases had no gene match. CDR1 is SQVTM, CDR2 ANQGSEA, per germline. The CDR3: CSVAGTSGGYEQFF. CDR3 bases: TGCAGCGTTGCCGGGACTAGCGGGGGGTATGAGCAGTTCTTC.

This clone appeared a few times. The J gene is TRBJ1-1, the V gene TRBV7-3; D perhaps matches TRBD1 (6 bases). V gave up 4 bases and J gave up 3 bases, with 9 bases separating them. This CDR3 is built from 13 residues. CDR1 is SGHTA, CDR2 FQGTGA, per germline. CDR3 bases: TGTGCCAGCAGCTCCACAGGGTACACTGAAGCTTTCTTT. It specifies CASSSTGYTEAFF. The full variable domain, completed using reference TRBV7-3 and TRBJ1-1, is GAGVSQTPSNKVTEKGKYVELRCDPISGHTALYWYRQSLGQGPEFLIYFQGTGAADDSGLPNDRFFAVRPEGSVSTLKIQRTERGDSAVYLCASSSTGYTEAFFGQGTRLTVV.

The V gene is TRBV25-1, the J gene TRBJ2-7, with D hard to call. V shed 3 bases and J shed 11 bases, with 8 bases lying between them. This CDR3 region has 10 residues. Germline V gene sequence: CDR1 MGHDK, CDR2 SYGVNS. This CDR3 is CASSDRVKYF. Here the CDR3 DNA reads TGTGCCAGCAGTGATAGGGTTAAGTACTTC.

The V call is TRBV7-8, the J call TRBJ2-7; possible D gene TRBD2, 5 bases. Germline CDR1 reads SGHVS; CDR2 reads FQNEAQ. The CDR3 is 15 residues long. The V and J ends lost 0 bases and 3 bases respectively, with 12 bases between them. The CDR3, as DNA: TGTGCCAGCAGCTTAGCGCAGACGGAGGTCTACGAGCAGTACTTC. As protein: CASSLAQTEVYEQYF.

This chain joins TRBV2 and TRBJ1-1, with 8 nucleotides matching TRBD1. The ends lost 7 bases at V and 9 bases at J; junction bases unmatched: 10. The CDR3 has 13 residues. The germline CDR1 and CDR2 sequences are SNHLY and FYNNEI. CDR3 nucleotide sequence: TGTGCCAGCAATAGCCAGGGGGCGCATCAAGCTTTCTTT. Protein: CASNSQGAHQAFF. The variable domain in full, completed from reference TRBV2 and TRBJ1-1, reads EPEVTQTPSHQVTQMGQEVILRCVPISNHLYFYWYRQILGQKVEFLVSFYNNEISEKSEIFDDQFSVERPDGSNFTLKIRSTKLEDSAMYFCASNSQGAHQAFFGQGTRLTVV.

J is TRBJ2-7 and V is TRBV14; no firm D call. Per the germline V gene, CDR1 is SGHDN and CDR2 is FVKESK. CDR3 length: 15 residues. Deletions cut 1 base from V and 6 bases from J, with 16 bases between. The CDR3 here is CASSQGRHLSAEQYF. In DNA form, the CDR3 reads TGTGCCAGCAGCCAAGGAAGACACCTCTCAGCCGAGCAGTACTTC. Using reference TRBV14 and TRBJ2-7 for the parts outside the CDR3, the full variable domain is EAGVTQFPSHSVIEKGQTVTLRCDPISGHDNLYWYRRVMGKEIKFLLHFVKESKQDESGMPNNRFLAERTGGTYSTLKVQPAELEDSGVYFCASSQGRHLSAEQYFGPGTRLTVT.

The chain is built from TRBV18 and TRBJ1-2; possibly TRBD1 for D (5 bases). Germline V CDR1 and CDR2: KGHSH, LQKENI. This CDR3 region has 13 residues. V was shortened by 8 bases and J by 6 bases, with 16 bases between the two germline ends. In DNA form, the CDR3 reads TGTGCCAGCACCGAAAAGGGGTCCGATGGCTACACCTTC. Amino acids: CASTEKGSDGYTF. Looking up the rest from reference TRBV18 and TRBJ1-2 gives the full variable domain: NAGVMQNPRHLVRRRGQEARLRCSPMKGHSHVYWYRQLPEEGLKFMVYLQKENIIDESGMPKERFSAEFPKEGPSILRIQQVVRGDSAAYFCASTEKGSDGYTFGSGTRLTVV.

The V and J genes are TRBV4-1 and TRBJ2-2, with 11 bases matching TRBD1. The CDR3 is made up of 19 amino acids. CDR1 is MGHRA, CDR2 YSYEKL, per germline. Trimming took 0 bases from V and 5 from J; bases not matched to a gene: 11. The CDR3 bases are TGCGCCAGCAGCCAAGACCCACCGGACAGGGGGCTTTGGACCGGGGAGCTGTTTTTT. This sequence encodes CASSQDPPDRGLWTGELFF.

The chain links TRBV6-5 to TRBJ2-3; D gene unclear. The V gene lost 6 bases and the J gene lost 1 base, with 11 bases spanning the gap. CDR1 is MNHEY, CDR2 SVGAGI, per germline. The CDR3 length is 14 residues. Here the CDR3 DNA reads TGTGCCAGCAGCTATAAAGGGCGCACAGATACGCAGTATTTT. Translating it yields CASSYKGRTDTQYF.

J is TRBJ1-1 and V is TRBV29-1; D uncertain. This CDR3 has 13 residues. V dropped 8 bases and J dropped 5 bases, with 18 bases sitting between them. The germline CDR1 and CDR2 sequences are SQVTM and ANQGSEA. Here the CDR3 reads CSPETPLRTEAFF. As DNA, the CDR3 is TGCAGCCCTGAGACTCCGTTAAGAACTGAAGCTTTCTTT.

A few counts support this clone. The chain carries TRBV18 and TRBJ2-5; D perhaps matches TRBD1 (5 bases). The germline gives CDR1 KGHSH, CDR2 LQKENI. The CDR3 sequence is 14 residues long. V lost 2 bases and J lost 8, with 15 bases in between. The CDR3 DNA sequence: TGTGCCAGCTCACCATACCAGGGCGAAGGCACCCAGTACTTC. Amino acid sequence: CASSPYQGEGTQYF. Complete variable domain (other parts from reference TRBV18 and TRBJ2-5): NAGVMQNPRHLVRRRGQEARLRCSPMKGHSHVYWYRQLPEEGLKFMVYLQKENIIDESGMPKERFSAEFPKEGPSILRIQQVVRGDSAAYFCASSPYQGEGTQYFGPGTRLLVL.

The chain couples TRBV18 to TRBJ1-1; possibly TRBD1 for D (6 bases). Germline CDR1 is KGHSH and CDR2 is LQKENI. This CDR3 region has 11 residues. The V gene lost 5 bases and the J gene lost 8 bases, with 9 bases spanning the gap. CDR3 nucleotide sequence: TGTGCCAGCTCATCCGACAGGGAAGCTTTCTTT. This gives the protein CASSSDREAFF.

This clone was seen just once. The chain has TRBV6-6 and TRBJ2-7; tentatively, D is TRBD1 or TRBD2 (6 bases each). Trimming stripped 7 bases from V and 3 bases from J, with 19 bases between. Germline CDR1 is MNHNY and CDR2 is SVGAGI (reference sequence). The CDR3 is 15 residues long. The CDR3 protein is CASNRGGLGDYEQYF. CDR3 in DNA: TGTGCCAGCAACAGAGGGGGGCTTGGGGACTACGAGCAGTACTTC.

The genes are TRBV11-2 and TRBJ2-7; TRBD1 agrees at 7 bases. Germline V gene data show CDR1 as SGHAT and CDR2 as FQNNGV. J gave up 4 bases and V 1 base, and 7 bases lay outside the gene matches. CDR3 size: 15 residues. The DNA of the CDR3 is TGTGCCAGCAGCTTAGCGGGACAGATTATATACGAGCAGTACTTC. The encoded protein is CASSLAGQIIYEQYF.

The chain recombines TRBV5-4 with TRBJ2-3; D is perhaps TRBD1 or TRBD2 (5 bases each). The germline V gene encodes CDR1 SGHNT and CDR2 YYREEE (reference sequence). Between the trimmed V and J ends, which lost 4 bases and 6 bases, there was a span of 12 bases. The CDR3 has 13 residues. The CDR3 DNA reads as TGTGCCAGCAGCGGGACCCACCGGGATACGCAGTATTTT. Translated: CASSGTHRDTQYF.

The chain employs TRBV10-2 and TRBJ2-2, with 10 bases aligning to TRBD1. The CDR3 contains 15 residues. The V gene's germline CDR1 is WSHSY and CDR2 SAAADI. Losses at the gene ends were 6 bases for V and 4 bases for J; bases not matched to a gene: 5. The CDR3 loop is CASRGGTGATGELFF. The DNA for the CDR3 is TGCGCCAGCAGAGGGGGGACAGGGGCCACCGGGGAGCTGTTTTTT.

The table lists this clone with a count of one. This chain links TRBV5-1 with TRBJ1-4; no reliable D call. CDR3 length equals 15 residues. V was pared by 0 bases and J by 0 bases, with 6 bases between. The germline gives CDR1 SGHRS, CDR2 YFSETQ. The CDR3 loop is CASSLAPATNEKLFF. The CDR3 nucleotides are TGCGCCAGCAGCTTGGCCCCTGCAACTAATGAAAAACTGTTTTTT.

This sequence joins TRBV6-5 and TRBJ1-4; 7 bases are a match to TRBD1. Germline trimming cut 3 bases from V and 5 bases from J; bases unmatched to any gene: 6. There are 15 residues in the CDR3. Germline assignment: CDR1 MNHEY and CDR2 SVGAGI. The CDR3 sequence is CASSYGDSANEKLFF. CDR3 in DNA: TGTGCCAGCAGTTATGGGGACAGTGCAAATGAAAAACTGTTTTTT.

The rearrangement joins TRBV30 to TRBJ1-5; D is unclear. V gave up 3 bases and J gave up 0 bases, with 12 bases separating them. The CDR3 runs to 15 residues. Germline V CDR1 and CDR2: GTSNPN, SVGIG (reference sequence). CDR3 nucleotide sequence: TGTGCCTGGAGGGGGTGGGGATATAGCAATCAGCCCCAGCATTTT. It translates to CAWRGWGYSNQPQHF.

The chain links TRBV6-6 to TRBJ1-5; the D gene is possibly TRBD1 (6 bases). The CDR3 spans 15 residues. The germline CDR1 and CDR2 sequences are MNHNY and SVGAGI (reference sequence). Trimming pared 6 bases from V and 5 bases from J, leaving 17 bases between. The CDR3 sequence is CASSPGRGKDQPQHF. The CDR3 bases are TGTGCCAGCAGCCCGGGCAGGGGAAAGGATCAGCCCCAGCATTTT.

The CDR3 protein is CAWIKDRGGGYTF. CDR3 bases: TGTGCCTGGATTAAGGACAGGGGCGGTGGCTACACCTTC. This chain uses TRBV30 with TRBJ1-2; 9 nucleotides line up with TRBD1. The CDR3 runs 13 residues. With V trimmed by 4 bases and J by 7 bases, 7 bases remained unmatched. Germline V gives CDR1 GTSNPN, CDR2 SVGIG (reference sequence).

The rearrangement joins TRBV6-1 to TRBJ1-6, with unresolved D. Trimming took off 3 bases at V and 7 bases at J, with 13 bases between the two ends. CDR1 and CDR2 from the germline V gene are MNHNS and SASEGT. This CDR3 spans 15 amino acids. The CDR3 nucleotides are TGTGCCAGCAGTGAGGGGAGGGTACGGAATTCACCCCTCCACTTT. Its protein is CASSEGRVRNSPLHF.

V and J are TRBV11-3 and TRBJ2-3; 12 bases match TRBD2. With 2 bases clipped from V and 0 bases from J, the junction kept 3 bases outside the gene matches. The CDR3 consists of 17 residues. Germline V CDR1 and CDR2: SGHNT, YENEEA. CDR3 protein: CASSLRLAGASTDTQYF. The CDR3 coding sequence is TGTGCCAGCAGCTTACGACTAGCGGGAGCTAGCACAGATACGCAGTATTTT.

The chain has TRBV7-2 and TRBJ1-5; TRBD1 agrees at 7 bases. The V segment lost 6 bases and the J segment 6 bases; nucleotides outside the gene matches: 5. The V gene's germline CDR1 is SGHTA and CDR2 FQGNSA. This CDR3 has 13 residues. CDR3 sequence reads: CASRGQIGQPQHF. The CDR3 DNA sequence: TGTGCCAGCAGGGGACAGATAGGTCAGCCCCAGCATTTT.

Relative to its sample, this clone is large. V gene TRBV6-1 combines with J gene TRBJ1-4; no clear D gene. CDR3 size: 15 residues. Trimming pared 0 bases from V and 5 bases from J, leaving 10 bases between. Germline V gene lookup returns CDR1 MNHNS and CDR2 SASEGT. CDR3 bases: TGTGCCAGCAGTGAAGCGCCTCGGGGAAATGAAAAACTGTTTTTT. It yields the protein CASSEAPRGNEKLFF.

The chain is built from TRBV18 and TRBJ1-3, with D unclear. The V gene lost 6 bases and the J gene lost 0 bases, with 9 bases spanning the gap. This CDR3 is built from 14 residues. Germline lookup yields CDR1 KGHSH and CDR2 LQKENI. CDR3 sequence: CASSLGRSGNTIYF. CDR3 nucleotide sequence: TGTGCCAGCTCCCTCGGCCGCTCTGGAAACACCATATATTTT. The variable domain in full, with the rest retrieved from reference TRBV18 and TRBJ1-3, is NAGVMQNPRHLVRRRGQEARLRCSPMKGHSHVYWYRQLPEEGLKFMVYLQKENIIDESGMPKERFSAEFPKEGPSILRIQQVVRGDSAAYFCASSLGRSGNTIYFGEGSWLTVV.

J is TRBJ2-1 and V is TRBV4-3; tentative D call: TRBD2 (7 bases). Germline V gives CDR1 LGHNA, CDR2 YSLEER. V was shortened by 4 bases and J by 3 bases, with 16 bases between the two germline ends. The CDR3 consists of 16 residues. CDR3 in DNA: TGCGCCAGCAGCCTCAACCCGGGGGGCCACTACAATGAGCAGTTCTTC. This gives the protein CASSLNPGGHYNEQFF.

The genes are TRBV19 and TRBJ1-1; D may be TRBD1 (5 bases). V lost 5 bases, J lost 1 base, and 20 bases lay in between. The V gene's germline CDR1 is LNHDA and CDR2 SQIVND (reference sequence). The CDR3 is 17 residues long. CDR3 nucleotides: TGTGCCAGTAGTCACTCCGGGACCCTACAACCGAACACTGAAGCTTTCTTT. This gives the protein CASSHSGTLQPNTEAFF.

This chain joins TRBV16 and TRBJ1-1; weak D call: TRBD1 (6 bases). Deletions cut 0 bases from V and 5 bases from J, with 10 bases between. The CDR3 covers 14 residues. Germline loops: CDR1 KGHSY, CDR2 FQNENV. The CDR3 DNA reads as TGTGCCAGCAGCCAATCAAGGGGGACGACTGAAGCTTTCTTT. Its protein product is CASSQSRGTTEAFF.

The V call is TRBV5-1, the J call TRBJ1-2; D remains unclear. V gave up 7 bases and J gave up 5 bases, with 12 bases separating them. The CDR3 covers 12 residues. The V gene's germline CDR1 is SGHRS and CDR2 YFSETQ. The CDR3 region is CASRRDIYGYTF. CDR3 nucleotide sequence: TGCGCCAGCCGACGGGATATTTATGGCTACACCTTC.

The V and J genes are TRBV5-5 and TRBJ2-7; D is possibly TRBD2 (6 bases). The germline V gene encodes CDR1 SGHKS and CDR2 YYEKEE (reference sequence). The CDR3 totals 13 residues. V was shortened by 3 bases and J by 5 bases, with 12 bases between the two germline ends. The CDR3, as DNA: TGTGCCAGCAGCTCACACCTAGCGAACGAGCAGTACTTC. It encodes CASSSHLANEQYF.

This clone was seen more than once but under ten times. The V gene is TRBV20-1, the J gene TRBJ2-7; D is unclear. V lost 5 bases to trimming and J lost 7 bases, with 12 bases between them. This CDR3 is built from 11 residues. The germline V gene has CDR1 DFQATT and CDR2 SNEGSKA (reference sequence). In DNA form, the CDR3 reads TGCAGTGCTCGGAACCCCGGGGAGCAGTACTTC. This encodes CSARNPGEQYF.